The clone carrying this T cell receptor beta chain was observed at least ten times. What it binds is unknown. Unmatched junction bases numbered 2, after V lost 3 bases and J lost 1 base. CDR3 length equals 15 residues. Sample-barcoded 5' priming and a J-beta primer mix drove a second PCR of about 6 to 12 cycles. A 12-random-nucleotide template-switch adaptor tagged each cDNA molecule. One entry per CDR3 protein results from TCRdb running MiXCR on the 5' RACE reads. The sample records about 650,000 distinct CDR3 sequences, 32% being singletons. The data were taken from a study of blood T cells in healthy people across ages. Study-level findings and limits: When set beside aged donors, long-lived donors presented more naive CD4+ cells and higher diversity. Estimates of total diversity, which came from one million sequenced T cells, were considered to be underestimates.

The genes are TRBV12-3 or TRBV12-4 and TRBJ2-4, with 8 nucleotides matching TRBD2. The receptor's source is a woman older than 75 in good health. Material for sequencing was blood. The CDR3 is CASSFSGGAKNIQYF. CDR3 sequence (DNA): TGTGCCAGCAGTTTCTCGGGGGGGGCCAAAAACATTCAGTACTTC.